The T cell receptor (beta chain) described here comes from a study of yellow fever vaccine responses in identical twins. Broader study findings: Reportedly, twins' vaccine T cell responses looked partly convergent and partly personalized.

Via MiXCR, TCRdb re-called the RT-PCR reads, giving one row per CDR3 protein. In the table there are 30,000 to 40,000 distinct CDR3 sequences, less than 70% of which are singletons. Details on this clonotype: Its antigen is not known.

CDR1 is SGHDT and CDR2 is YYEEEE in the germline V gene. With 0 bases removed from V and 4 bases from J, the gap between germline ends came to 14 bases. This CDR3 spans 15 amino acids. The chain joins TRBV5-6 to TRBJ2-7; D perhaps matches TRBD1 (6 bases). The sequencing used T cells from blood (PBMCs), unsorted or a sorted subset (not recorded which), collected before or after yellow fever vaccination (not recorded which). The receptor comes from a woman younger than 30 who received the yellow fever vaccine. The CDR3 region is CASSLAGGASYEQYF. Here the CDR3 DNA reads TGTGCCAGCAGCTTGGCTGGGGGCGCTTCTTACGAGCAGTACTTC. Filled out from reference TRBV5-6 and TRBJ2-7, the complete variable domain reads DAGVTQSPTHLIKTRGQQVTLRCSPKSGHDTVSWYQQALGQGPQFIFQYYEEEERQRGNFPDRFSGHQFPNYSSELNVNALLLGDSALYLCASSLAGGASYEQYFGPGTRLTVT.